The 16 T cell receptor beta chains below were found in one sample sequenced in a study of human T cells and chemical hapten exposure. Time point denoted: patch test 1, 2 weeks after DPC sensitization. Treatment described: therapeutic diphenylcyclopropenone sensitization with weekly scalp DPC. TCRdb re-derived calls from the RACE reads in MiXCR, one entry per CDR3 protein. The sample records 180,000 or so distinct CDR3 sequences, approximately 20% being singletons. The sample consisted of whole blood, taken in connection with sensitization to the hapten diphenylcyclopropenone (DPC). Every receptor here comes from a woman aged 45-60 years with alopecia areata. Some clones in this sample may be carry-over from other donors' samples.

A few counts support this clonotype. The CDR3 sequence: CASIPARGLPEAFF. In DNA, the CDR3 is TGTGCCAGCATCCCGGCAAGGGGGCTTCCTGAAGCTTTCTTT. V and J are TRBV12-3 or TRBV12-4 and TRBJ1-1, with 7 positions matching TRBD1. The J segment lost 6 bases and the V segment lost 7 bases, leaving 11 bases of the junction unmatched. The CDR3 covers 14 residues.

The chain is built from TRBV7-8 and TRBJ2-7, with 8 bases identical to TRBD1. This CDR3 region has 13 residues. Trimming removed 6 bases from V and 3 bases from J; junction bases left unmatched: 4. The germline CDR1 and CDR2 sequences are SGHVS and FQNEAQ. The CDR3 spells CASSLGQDYEQYF. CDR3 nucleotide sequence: TGTGCCAGCAGTCTGGGACAGGACTACGAGCAGTACTTC.

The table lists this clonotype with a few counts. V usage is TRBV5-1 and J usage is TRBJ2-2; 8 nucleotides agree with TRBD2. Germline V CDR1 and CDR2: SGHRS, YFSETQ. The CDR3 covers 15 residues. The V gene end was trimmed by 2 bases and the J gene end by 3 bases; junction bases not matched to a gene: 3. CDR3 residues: CASSFPGRDTGELFF. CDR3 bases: TGCGCCAGCAGCTTCCCCGGGAGGGACACCGGGGAGCTGTTTTTT.

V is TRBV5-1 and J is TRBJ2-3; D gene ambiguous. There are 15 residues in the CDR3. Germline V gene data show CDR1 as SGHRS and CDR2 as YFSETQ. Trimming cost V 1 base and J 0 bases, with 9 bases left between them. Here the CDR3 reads CASSLLGYSTDTQYF. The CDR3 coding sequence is TGCGCCAGCAGCTTGTTGGGCTACAGCACAGATACGCAGTATTTT.

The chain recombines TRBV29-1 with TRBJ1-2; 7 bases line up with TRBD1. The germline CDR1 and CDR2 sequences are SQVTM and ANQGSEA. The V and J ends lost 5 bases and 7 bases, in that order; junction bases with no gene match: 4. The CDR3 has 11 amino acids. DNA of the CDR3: TGCAGCGTTCCCCAGGGGGGTGGCTACACCTTC. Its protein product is CSVPQGGGYTF.

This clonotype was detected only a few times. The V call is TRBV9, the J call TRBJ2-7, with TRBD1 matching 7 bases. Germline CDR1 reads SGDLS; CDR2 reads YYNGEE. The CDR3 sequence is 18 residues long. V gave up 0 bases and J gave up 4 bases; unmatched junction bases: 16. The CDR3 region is CASSVGPTSGTDSYEQYF. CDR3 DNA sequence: TGTGCCAGCAGCGTAGGACCTACGTCCGGGACAGACTCGTACGAGCAGTACTTC. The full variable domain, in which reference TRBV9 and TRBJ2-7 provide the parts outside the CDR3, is DSGVTQTPKHLITATGQRVTLRCSPRSGDLSVYWYQQSLDQGLQFLIQYYNGEERAKGNILERFSAQQFPDLHSELNLSSLELGDSALYFCASSVGPTSGTDSYEQYFGPGTRLTVT.

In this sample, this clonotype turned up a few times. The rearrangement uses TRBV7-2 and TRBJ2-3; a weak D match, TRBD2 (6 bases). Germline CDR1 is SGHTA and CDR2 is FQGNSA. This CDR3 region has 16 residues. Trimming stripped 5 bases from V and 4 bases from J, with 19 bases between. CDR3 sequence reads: CASSPRARRASDTQYF. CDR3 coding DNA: TGTGCCAGCAGCCCCCGAGCCAGGAGGGCTTCAGATACGCAGTATTTT.

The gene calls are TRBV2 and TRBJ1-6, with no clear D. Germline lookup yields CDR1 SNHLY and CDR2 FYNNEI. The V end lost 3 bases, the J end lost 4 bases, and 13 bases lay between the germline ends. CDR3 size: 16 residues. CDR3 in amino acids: CASSDEVYPYNSPLHF. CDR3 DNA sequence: TGTGCCAGCAGTGACGAGGTGTACCCTTATAATTCACCCCTCCACTTT.

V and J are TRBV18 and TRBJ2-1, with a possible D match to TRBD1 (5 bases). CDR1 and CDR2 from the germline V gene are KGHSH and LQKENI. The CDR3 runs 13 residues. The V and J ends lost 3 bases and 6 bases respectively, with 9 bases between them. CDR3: CASSPDTGNEQFF. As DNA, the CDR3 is TGTGCCAGCTCACCCGATACAGGCAATGAGCAGTTCTTC.

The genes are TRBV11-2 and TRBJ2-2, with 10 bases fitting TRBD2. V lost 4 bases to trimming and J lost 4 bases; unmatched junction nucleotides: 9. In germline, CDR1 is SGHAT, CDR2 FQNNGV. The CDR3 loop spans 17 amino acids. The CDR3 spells CASSSLSGRNPTGELFF. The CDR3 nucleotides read TGTGCCAGCAGCTCTCTTAGCGGGAGGAACCCCACCGGGGAGCTGTTTTTT.

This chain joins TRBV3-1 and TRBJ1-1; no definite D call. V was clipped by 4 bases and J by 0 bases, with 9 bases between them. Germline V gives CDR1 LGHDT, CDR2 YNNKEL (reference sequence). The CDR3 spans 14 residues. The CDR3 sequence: CASSLQTLNTEAFF. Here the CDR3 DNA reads TGTGCCAGCAGCCTCCAGACTTTGAACACTGAAGCTTTCTTT.

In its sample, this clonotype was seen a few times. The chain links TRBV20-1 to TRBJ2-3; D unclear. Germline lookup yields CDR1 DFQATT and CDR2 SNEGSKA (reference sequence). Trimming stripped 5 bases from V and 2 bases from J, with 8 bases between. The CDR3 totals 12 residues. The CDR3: CSAPLHTDTQYF. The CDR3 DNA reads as TGCAGTGCTCCCCTACACACAGATACGCAGTATTTT.

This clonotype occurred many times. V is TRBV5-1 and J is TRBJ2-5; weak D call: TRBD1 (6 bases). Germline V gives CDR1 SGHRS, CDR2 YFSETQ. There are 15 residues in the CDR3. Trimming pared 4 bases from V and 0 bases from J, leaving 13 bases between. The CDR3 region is CASSRDSGDQETQYF. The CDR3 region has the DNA TGCGCCAGCAGCCGCGACTCAGGGGACCAAGAGACCCAGTACTTC.

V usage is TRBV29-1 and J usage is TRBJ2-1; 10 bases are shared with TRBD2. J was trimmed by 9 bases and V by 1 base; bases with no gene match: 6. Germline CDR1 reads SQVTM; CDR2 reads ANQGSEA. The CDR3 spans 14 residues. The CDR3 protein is CSVEGSGRAFEQFF. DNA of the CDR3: TGCAGCGTTGAAGGAAGCGGGAGGGCCTTTGAGCAGTTCTTC.

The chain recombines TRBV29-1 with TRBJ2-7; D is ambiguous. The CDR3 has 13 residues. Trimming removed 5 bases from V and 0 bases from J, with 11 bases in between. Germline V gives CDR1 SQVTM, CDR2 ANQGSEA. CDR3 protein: CSVTADLSYEQYF. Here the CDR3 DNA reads TGCAGCGTTACGGCGGATCTCTCCTACGAGCAGTACTTC.

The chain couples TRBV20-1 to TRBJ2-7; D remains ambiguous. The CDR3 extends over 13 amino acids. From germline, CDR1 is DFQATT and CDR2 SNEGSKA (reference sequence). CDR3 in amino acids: CSVRRIDSYEQYF. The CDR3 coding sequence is TGCAGCGTACGGAGAATAGACTCCTACGAGCAGTACTTC.